The 24 T cell receptor beta chains in this list originate from one sample, sequenced in a study of blood T cell repertoires in COVID-19 (dated by TCRdb to 2018 to 2020). Library creation used the immunoSEQ multiplex PCR assay. TCRdb provides this immuneACCESS table in a form limited to in-frame rearrangements. Some clones are lacking; in checked studies, under half of them reflect an unresolved V gene, and why the rest are absent is not known. Within this sample are some 340,000 clones, with 90% of them counted one time only. Almost 4% of the sample is taken by the ten largest. The sample taken for sequencing was PBMCs or T cells enriched from blood (not recorded which). The receptors originated from a woman in her twenties or thirties who had been exposed to COVID-19.

This chain joins TRBV19 and TRBJ1-6, with 7 bases fitting TRBD1. The germline gives CDR1 LNHDA, CDR2 SQIVND (reference sequence). The trim removed 5 bases at V and 5 bases at J, leaving 3 bases unmatched. The CDR3 is 14 residues long. The CDR3 region has the DNA TGTGCCAGTAGTGACAGGGACGATAATTCACCCCTCCACTTT. Its translation is CASSDRDDNSPLHF.

The chain recombines TRBV5-1 with TRBJ1-5; 7 bases match TRBD1. With 4 bases clipped from V and 6 bases from J, the junction kept 4 bases outside the gene matches. Per germline, CDR1 SGHRS and CDR2 YFSETQ. This CDR3 comprises 13 residues. CDR3 amino acids: CASSTGAGQPQHF. CDR3 coding DNA: TGCGCCAGCAGCACAGGGGCGGGTCAGCCCCAGCATTTT.

The chain carries TRBV19 and TRBJ2-3; D ambiguous. CDR1 and CDR2 from the germline V gene are LNHDA and SQIVND (reference sequence). CDR3 length: 15 residues. V lost 0 bases and J lost 0, with 7 bases in between. CDR3 amino acids: CASSIEDTSTDTQYF. CDR3 nucleotide sequence: TGTGCCAGTAGTATAGAAGATACTAGCACAGATACGCAGTATTTT.

The chain couples TRBV5-6 to TRBJ2-5, with a weak D call TRBD1 (5 bases). V was clipped by 1 base and J by 5 bases, with 15 bases between them. Germline assignment: CDR1 SGHDT and CDR2 YYEEEE. This CDR3 has 15 amino acids. CDR3 residues: CASSLWSRVGETQYF. In nucleotides, the CDR3 is TGTGCCAGCAGCTTGTGGTCCAGGGTTGGGGAGACCCAGTACTTC.

This chain links TRBV3-1 (or the pseudogene TRBV3-2) with TRBJ1-3, with D possibly matching TRBD1 (5 bases). Trimming stripped 4 bases from V and 4 bases from J, with 11 bases between. The germline CDR1 and CDR2 sequences are LGHDT and YNNKEL (reference sequence). There are 14 residues in the CDR3. CDR3 residues: CASSPRRDGNTIYF. The CDR3 DNA reads TGTGCCAGCAGCCCTCGGAGGGACGGAAACACCATATATTTT.

This chain connects TRBV7-6 to TRBJ1-1, with TRBD1 matching over 8 bases. In germline, CDR1 is SGHVS, CDR2 FNYEAQ. The CDR3 runs to 16 residues. V was clipped by 4 bases and J by 1 base; unmatched bases: 8. CDR3 protein: CASSYQGAGENTEAFF. The CDR3 coding sequence is TGTGCCAGCAGCTATCAGGGGGCGGGGGAGAACACTGAAGCTTTCTTT.

This CDR3 reads CASSSQGANNYGYTF. CDR3 coding DNA: TGTGCCAGCAGCTCCCAAGGGGCAAACAACTATGGCTACACCTTC. V usage is TRBV7-2 and J usage is TRBJ1-2, with D tentatively TRBD1 (5 bases). This CDR3 region has 15 residues. The V end was cut by 4 bases, the J end by 2 bases, with 14 bases between. The V gene's germline CDR1 is SGHTA and CDR2 FQGNSA.

This rearrangement joins TRBV7-8 to TRBJ1-2; 10 bases map to TRBD1. Looked up from germline, CDR1 is SGHVS and CDR2 is FQNEAQ. This CDR3 spans 16 amino acids. V shed 3 bases, J shed 0 bases, and the junction held 4 bases outside the gene matches. CDR3 nucleotide sequence: TGTGCCAGCAGCTTTAGGGGACAGGGGACTAACTATGGCTACACCTTC. This sequence encodes CASSFRGQGTNYGYTF.

The chain employs TRBV9 and TRBJ2-5; 8 bases match TRBD1. In germline, CDR1 is SGDLS, CDR2 YYNGEE. The CDR3 covers 16 residues. The J segment lost 5 bases and the V segment lost 2 bases, leaving 11 bases of the junction unmatched. CDR3 coding DNA: TGTGCCAGCAGCGTCAGTAGCAGGACAGGGCTGGAGACCCAGTACTTC. Its protein is CASSVSSRTGLETQYF.

The chain couples TRBV5-4 to TRBJ1-6; a weak D match, TRBD1 (5 bases). Germline values: CDR1 SGHNT, CDR2 YYREEE (reference sequence). The CDR3 is 15 amino acids. The V gene lost 0 bases and the J gene lost 5 bases, with 9 bases spanning the gap. DNA for the CDR3: TGTGCCAGCAGCTTGGCCACAGGTGATAATTCACCCCTCCACTTT. Translation: CASSLATGDNSPLHF.

The chain recombines TRBV7-9 with TRBJ1-2; 11 bases align to TRBD1. The CDR3 spans 17 residues. V trimming: 1 base; J trimming: 8 bases; junction bases outside the gene matches: 12. The germline gives CDR1 SEHNR, CDR2 FQNEAQ (reference sequence). In DNA form, the CDR3 reads TGTGCCAGCAGCTTAGGGGGCGGACAGGGGGCGCGTAAAGGCTACACCTTC. Its translation: CASSLGGGQGARKGYTF.

V usage is TRBV2 and J usage is TRBJ1-5; perhaps TRBD1 as D (6 bases). In germline, CDR1 is SNHLY, CDR2 FYNNEI. The CDR3 length is 15 residues. V lost 6 bases and J lost 3, with 15 bases in between. The DNA of the CDR3 is TGTGCCAGCAGGAAAGAAGGACAGCTCAATCAGCCCCAGCATTTT. It specifies CASRKEGQLNQPQHF.

This chain joins TRBV30 and TRBJ1-1; D is undetermined. The germline V gene encodes CDR1 GTSNPN and CDR2 SVGIG (reference sequence). The length of the CDR3 is 11 residues. The V gene lost 8 bases and the J gene lost 7 bases, with 14 bases spanning the gap. CDR3 sequence: CALAGPREAFF. The CDR3 nucleotides read TGTGCCCTCGCAGGCCCCCGTGAAGCTTTCTTT.

The chain carries TRBV6-6 and TRBJ1-5; 7 positions match TRBD1. J gave up 7 bases and V 0 bases, and 6 bases lay outside the gene matches. The CDR3 runs 15 residues. Germline loops: CDR1 MNHNY, CDR2 SVGAGI (reference sequence). The CDR3 nucleotides are TGTGCCAGCAGTTACTCCGTAACAGGGGACCAGCCCCAGCATTTT. This gives the protein CASSYSVTGDQPQHF.

V gene TRBV28 combines with J gene TRBJ1-5; D is unresolved. Germline-derived CDR1 and CDR2 are MDHEN and SYDVKM. This CDR3 has 14 residues. Trimming took off 5 bases at V and 3 bases at J, with 11 bases between the two ends. CDR3 sequence: CASSIPGTNQPQHF. The CDR3 coding sequence is TGTGCCAGCAGTATTCCAGGTACCAATCAGCCCCAGCATTTT.

This rearrangement joins TRBV2 to TRBJ2-2; a weak D match, TRBD1 (5 bases). CDR1 and CDR2 from the germline V gene are SNHLY and FYNNEI. This CDR3 is 14 amino acids long. With 7 bases removed from V and 6 bases from J, the gap between germline ends came to 15 bases. The CDR3 region has the DNA TGTGCCAGCAAACCTCAGGGTTGGTCCGGGGAGCTGTTTTTT. This translates into CASKPQGWSGELFF.

The chain carries TRBV20-1 and TRBJ2-3, with 11 bases identical to TRBD2. In germline, CDR1 is DFQATT, CDR2 SNEGSKA (reference sequence). The CDR3 has 18 amino acids. V trimming: 3 bases; J trimming: 5 bases; junction bases outside the gene matches: 16. CDR3 sequence (DNA): TGCAGTGCTAGTTCTCAACTAGCGGGGGCGAATTTTGGAGATACGCAGTATTTT. Amino acids: CSASSQLAGANFGDTQYF.

The V call is TRBV18, the J call TRBJ1-2, with TRBD1 identical over 9 bases. Trimming at V came to 5 bases and at J to 7 bases, leaving 5 bases not matched to a gene. Germline V gene lookup returns CDR1 KGHSH and CDR2 LQKENI. The CDR3 totals 13 residues. CDR3 region: CASSEQGAGGYTF. The CDR3 DNA reads TGTGCCAGCTCAGAACAGGGGGCTGGTGGCTACACCTTC.

V gene TRBV2 combines with J gene TRBJ1-2, with D possibly TRBD1 on 5 matching bases. This CDR3 contains 15 residues. Germline V gene data show CDR1 as SNHLY and CDR2 as FYNNEI. Between the trimmed V and J ends, which lost 7 bases and 2 bases, there was a span of 17 bases. The CDR3, as DNA: TGTGCCAGCATCGTAGGGGAGGGGCTAAACTATGGCTACACCTTC. Protein: CASIVGEGLNYGYTF.

V is TRBV7-3 and J is TRBJ1-1, with D uncertain. V was shortened by 2 bases and J by 1 base, with 8 bases between the two germline ends. Germline V gene data show CDR1 as SGHTA and CDR2 as FQGTGA. CDR3 size: 14 residues. In DNA form, the CDR3 reads TGTGCCAGCAGCTTAGTCGGTAGGAACACTGAAGCTTTCTTT. Translating gives CASSLVGRNTEAFF.

The V gene is TRBV6-2 or TRBV6-3, the J gene TRBJ2-7; 11 bases line up with TRBD2. Unmatched junction bases numbered 7, after V lost 5 bases and J lost 4 bases. Germline values: CDR1 MNHEY, CDR2 SVGEGT. CDR3 size: 15 residues. CDR3 amino acids: CASSTLGTSGYEQYF. In DNA form, the CDR3 reads TGTGCCAGCAGTACCCTCGGGACTAGCGGTTACGAGCAGTACTTC.

V is TRBV11-1 and J is TRBJ1-1; D is ambiguous. The germline gives CDR1 SGHAT, CDR2 FQDESV (reference sequence). V lost 6 bases to trimming and J lost 0 bases, with 8 bases between them. This CDR3 contains 13 residues. The CDR3 nucleotides read TGTGCCAGCAGTACTACGGTGAACACTGAAGCTTTCTTT. This translates into CASSTTVNTEAFF.

This sequence joins TRBV13 and TRBJ2-2; D is possibly TRBD2 (7 bases). Germline lookup yields CDR1 PRHDT and CDR2 FYEKMQ (reference sequence). V was shortened by 3 bases and J by 1 base, with 9 bases between the two germline ends. This CDR3 spans 15 amino acids. CDR3 sequence (DNA): TGTGCCAGCAGCTTGCGGGGGCTGAACACCGGGGAGCTGTTTTTT. It encodes CASSLRGLNTGELFF. Variable domain in full (rest from reference TRBV13 and TRBJ2-2): AAGVIQSPRHLIKEKRETATLKCYPIPRHDTVYWYQQGPGQDPQFLISFYEKMQSDKGSIPDRFSAQQFSDYHSELNMSSLELGDSALYFCASSLRGLNTGELFFGEGSRLTVL.

Here the CDR3 DNA reads TGCAGCGTTGATACAGGGAAATCCTACGAGCAGTACTTC. Translated: CSVDTGKSYEQYF. The chain is built from TRBV29-1 and TRBJ2-7, with D perhaps TRBD1 (6 bases). The V gene lost 3 bases and the J gene lost 1 base, with 10 bases spanning the gap. The germline V gene encodes CDR1 SQVTM and CDR2 ANQGSEA. The CDR3 totals 13 residues.